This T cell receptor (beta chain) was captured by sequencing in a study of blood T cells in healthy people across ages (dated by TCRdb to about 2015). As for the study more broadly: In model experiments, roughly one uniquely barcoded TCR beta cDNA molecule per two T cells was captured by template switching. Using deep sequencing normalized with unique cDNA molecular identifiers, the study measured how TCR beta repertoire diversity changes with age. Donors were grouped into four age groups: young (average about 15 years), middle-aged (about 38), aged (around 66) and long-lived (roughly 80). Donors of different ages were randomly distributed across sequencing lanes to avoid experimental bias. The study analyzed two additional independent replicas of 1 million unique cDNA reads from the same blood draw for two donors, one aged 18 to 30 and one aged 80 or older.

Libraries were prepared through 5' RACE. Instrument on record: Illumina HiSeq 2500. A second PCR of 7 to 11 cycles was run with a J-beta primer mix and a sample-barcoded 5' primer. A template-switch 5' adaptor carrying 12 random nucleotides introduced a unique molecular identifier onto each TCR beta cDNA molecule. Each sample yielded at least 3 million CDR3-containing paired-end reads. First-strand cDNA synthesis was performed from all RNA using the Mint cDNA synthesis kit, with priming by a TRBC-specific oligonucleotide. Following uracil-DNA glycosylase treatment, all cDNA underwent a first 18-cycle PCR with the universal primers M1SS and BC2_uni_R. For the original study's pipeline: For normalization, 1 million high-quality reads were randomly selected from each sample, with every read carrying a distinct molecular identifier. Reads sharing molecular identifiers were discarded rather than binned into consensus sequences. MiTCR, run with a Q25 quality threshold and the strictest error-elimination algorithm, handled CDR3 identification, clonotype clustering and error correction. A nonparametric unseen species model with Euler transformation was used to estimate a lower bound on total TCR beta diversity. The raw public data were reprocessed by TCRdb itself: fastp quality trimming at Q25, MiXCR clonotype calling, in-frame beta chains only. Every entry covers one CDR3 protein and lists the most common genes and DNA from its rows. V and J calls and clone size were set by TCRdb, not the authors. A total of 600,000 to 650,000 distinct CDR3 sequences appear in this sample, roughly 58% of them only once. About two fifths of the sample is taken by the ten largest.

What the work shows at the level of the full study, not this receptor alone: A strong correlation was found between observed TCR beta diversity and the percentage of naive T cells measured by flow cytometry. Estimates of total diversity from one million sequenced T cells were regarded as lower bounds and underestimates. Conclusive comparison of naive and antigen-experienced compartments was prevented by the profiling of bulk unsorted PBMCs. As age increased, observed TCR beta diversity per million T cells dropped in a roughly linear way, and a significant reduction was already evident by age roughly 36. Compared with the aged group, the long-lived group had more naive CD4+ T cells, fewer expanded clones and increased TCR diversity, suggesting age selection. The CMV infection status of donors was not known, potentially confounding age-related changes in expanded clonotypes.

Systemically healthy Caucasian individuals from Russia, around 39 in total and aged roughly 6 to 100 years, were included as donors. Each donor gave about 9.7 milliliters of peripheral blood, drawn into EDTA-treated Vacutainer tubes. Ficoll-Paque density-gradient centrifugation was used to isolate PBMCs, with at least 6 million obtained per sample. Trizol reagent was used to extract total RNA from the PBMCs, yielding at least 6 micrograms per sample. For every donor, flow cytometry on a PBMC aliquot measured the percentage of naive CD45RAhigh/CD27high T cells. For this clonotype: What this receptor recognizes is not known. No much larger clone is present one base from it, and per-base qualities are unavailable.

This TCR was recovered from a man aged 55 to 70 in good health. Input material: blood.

The nucleotides are TGCGCCAGCAGCTCTTTACAGGGAAGGGGAGAGACCCAGTACTTC. It codes for CASSSLQGRGETQYF. The receptor chain draws on TRBV5-1 and TRBJ2-5, and TRBD1 may be the D gene, going by 6 matching bases. Taken from cysteine to phenylalanine, the CDR3 has 15 residues. Only the CDR3 DNA stays, 45 bases, in frame from base 1. The germline V gene encodes CDR1 SGHRS and CDR2 YFSETQ. Trimming costs V 3 bases and J 4 bases, and their ends lie 16 bases apart.